The 2 T cell receptor beta chains listed next were all sequenced from one sample in a study of blood T cells in healthy people across ages. Using a J-beta primer mix together with a sample-barcoded 5' primer, a second PCR was run for about 7 to 12 cycles. MiXCR, run by TCRdb on the 5' RACE reads, gives a single entry per CDR3 protein. The data show about 640,000 distinct CDR3 sequences, with roughly 58% seen just once and 30% to 45% held by the top ten. The specimen sequenced was blood. These receptors were collected from a man between 60 and 70 years old in good health.

V usage is TRBV29-1 and J usage is TRBJ2-7; D assignment may be TRBD1 or TRBD2 (5 bases each). Germline CDR1 SQVTM, CDR2 ANQGSEA. The CDR3 totals 13 residues. The V end lost 4 bases, the J end lost 0 bases, and 10 bases lay between the germline ends. The CDR3 loop reads CSVGQGDSYEQYF. CDR3 in DNA: TGCAGCGTTGGCCAGGGAGACTCCTACGAGCAGTACTTC.

The rearrangement uses TRBV7-8 and TRBJ2-7; D not certain. V lost 4 bases, J lost 2 bases, and 6 bases lay in between. In germline, CDR1 is SGHVS, CDR2 FQNEAQ. CDR3 length: 12 residues. CDR3 nucleotides: TGTGCCAGCAGCTCAGAGCCCTACGAGCAGTACTTC. Encoded protein: CASSSEPYEQYF. The variable domain in full, with the rest retrieved from reference TRBV7-8 and TRBJ2-7, is GAGVSQSPRYKVAKRGQDVALRCDPISGHVSLFWYQQALGQGPEFLTYFQNEAQLDKSGLPSDRFFAERPEGSVSTLKIQRTQQEDSAVYLCASSSEPYEQYFGPGTRLTVT.